Presented here are 30 T cell receptor beta chains from one specimen sequenced in a study of T cells after yellow fever vaccination (dated by TCRdb to about 2019). The library was built by means of 5' RACE. Sequencing relied on an Illumina HiSeq 2500. TCRdb reran the public reads through fastp at Q25 and MiXCR, keeping productive beta chains. Rows matching on CDR3 protein sequence are summarized as one entry with the most common DNA and genes. The sample table contains about 120,000 distinct CDR3 sequences; only one count was recorded for under 9% of them. The ten largest make up about 25% of the sample. The treatment or condition label for this specimen denotes: live attenuated yellow fever vaccine strain. The starting material was CD8+ T cells sorted from PBMCs, obtained 45 days after the yellow fever booster vaccination. The origin of the receptors is a man aged 30 to 39 who received the YFV17D yellow fever vaccine.

A few counts support this clonotype. The chain uses TRBV29-1 and TRBJ1-2; D gene uncertain. The germline gives CDR1 SQVTM, CDR2 ANQGSEA. There are 15 residues in the CDR3. V dropped 6 bases and J dropped 2 bases, with 19 bases sitting between them. The CDR3 region is CSVARIEALNYGYTF. The CDR3 nucleotides are TGCAGCGTCGCCCGGATCGAAGCCTTAAACTATGGCTACACCTTC. Variable domain in full (rest from reference TRBV29-1 and TRBJ1-2): SAVISQKPSRDICQRGTSLTIQCQVDSQVTMMFWYRQQPGQSLTLIATANQGSEATYESGFVIDKFPISRPNLTFSTLTVSNMSPEDSSIYLCSVARIEALNYGYTFGSGTRLTVV.

This clonotype was counted ten times or more. The gene calls are TRBV9 and TRBJ2-1; the D gene could be TRBD1 or TRBD2 (5 bases each). The CDR3 runs 14 residues. The germline CDR1 and CDR2 sequences are SGDLS and YYNGEE. V was clipped by 2 bases and J by 10 bases, with 16 bases between them. The CDR3 is CASSVYSGAREQFF. DNA for the CDR3: TGTGCCAGCAGCGTCTACTCCGGGGCGCGAGAGCAGTTCTTC.

In this sample, this clonotype turned up many times. This chain links TRBV5-1 with TRBJ2-5, with D unresolved. Trimming left V 0 bases short and J 1 base short, with 4 bases between. The CDR3 totals 13 residues. The germline CDR1 and CDR2 sequences are SGHRS and YFSETQ. Here the CDR3 reads CASSLDFQETQYF. CDR3 coding DNA: TGCGCCAGCAGCTTGGATTTCCAAGAGACCCAGTACTTC. The full variable domain, its missing parts supplied by reference TRBV5-1 and TRBJ2-5, is KAGVTQTPRYLIKTRGQQVTLSCSPISGHRSVSWYQQTPGQGLQFLFEYFSETQRNKGNFPGRFSGRQFSNSRSEMNVSTLELGDSALYLCASSLDFQETQYFGPGTRLLVL.

Points on this clonotype: A read error may explain this, as a much larger clone is one base away. The rearrangement joins TRBV12-3 or TRBV12-4 to TRBJ2-1; 8 bases agree with TRBD2. The CDR3 totals 13 residues. The CDR3 DNA follows: TGTGCCAGCGGTTTAAGCGGGAGCAATGAGCAGTTCTTC. Encoded protein: CASGLSGSNEQFF.

The table lists this clonotype with many counts. V is TRBV20-1 and J is TRBJ2-5, with TRBD2 matching 7 bases. There are 12 residues in the CDR3. J lost 7 bases, V lost 6 bases, and 8 bases had no gene match. Germline V gene lookup returns CDR1 DFQATT and CDR2 SNEGSKA (reference sequence). CDR3 residues: CSAHLREVTQYF. The DNA for the CDR3 is TGCAGTGCACATCTACGGGAGGTGACCCAGTACTTC.

This clonotype has a count of ten or more. This chain connects TRBV7-8 to TRBJ2-1; the D gene is possibly TRBD2 (5 bases). V was trimmed by 6 bases and J by 8 bases, leaving 23 bases between them. Per the germline V gene, CDR1 is SGHVS and CDR2 is FQNEAQ. The CDR3 runs 16 residues. The CDR3: CASSPRPLARWDEQFF. Here the CDR3 DNA reads TGTGCCAGCAGTCCACGGCCGCTAGCCAGGTGGGATGAGCAGTTCTTC.

This clonotype came up many times. The chain combines TRBV12-3 or TRBV12-4 with TRBJ2-7; 9 bases fit TRBD1. V was clipped by 3 bases and J by 7 bases; unmatched bases: 7. There are 14 residues in the CDR3. CDR3 amino acids: CASSLTGGFGEQYF. The CDR3 DNA reads as TGTGCCAGCAGTTTGACAGGGGGTTTCGGGGAGCAGTACTTC.

This clonotype occurred many times. The chain has TRBV7-9 and TRBJ2-1; D possibly corresponds to TRBD2 (6 bases). The CDR3 extends over 14 amino acids. Trimming shortened V by 7 bases and J by 0 bases, and 10 bases separated the two germline ends. Germline V gene data show CDR1 as SEHNR and CDR2 as FQNEAQ (reference sequence). Here the CDR3 reads CASISGSSYNEQFF. In DNA form, the CDR3 reads TGTGCCAGCATTAGCGGCAGCTCCTACAATGAGCAGTTCTTC.

This clonotype has just a few counts. CDR3 sequence reads: CASSLGPAGPETQYF. The CDR3 DNA reads as TGCGCCAGCAGCTTGGGGCCCGCAGGGCCAGAGACCCAGTACTTC. The chain joins TRBV5-1 to TRBJ2-5, with a possible D match to TRBD1 (5 bases). CDR3 length: 15 amino acids. The germline V and J ends were trimmed by 0 bases and 4 bases, with 13 bases remaining between them. Germline V lookup: CDR1 SGHRS, CDR2 YFSETQ.

This clonotype was observed a few times. V gene TRBV20-1 combines with J gene TRBJ2-7; D perhaps matches TRBD1 (6 bases). Germline V gene data show CDR1 as DFQATT and CDR2 as SNEGSKA (reference sequence). V was cut by 2 bases and J by 4 bases, with 18 bases left in between. The CDR3 totals 15 residues. The CDR3 DNA reads TGCAGTGCTAGACCCCCGCCGGGACACTCATACGAGCAGTACTTC. It yields the protein CSARPPPGHSYEQYF.

This clonotype was seen ten or more times. The chain is built from TRBV29-1 and TRBJ2-2; tentatively, D is TRBD1 or TRBD2 (5 bases each). Germline values: CDR1 SQVTM, CDR2 ANQGSEA. V was trimmed by 3 bases and J by 5 bases, leaving 7 bases between them. The CDR3 extends over 12 amino acids. The DNA for the CDR3 is TGCAGCGTTGACAGGGAGACCGGGGAGCTGTTTTTT. Residues: CSVDRETGELFF.

Ten or more counts support this clonotype. The V call is TRBV29-1, the J call TRBJ2-7; D gene uncertain. V gave up 6 bases and J gave up 1 base, with 10 bases separating them. The CDR3 covers 12 residues. CDR1 SQVTM and CDR2 ANQGSEA come from the germline V gene. DNA for the CDR3: TGCAGCGTCCCTGTGGGGTCCTACGAGCAGTACTTC. Amino acid sequence: CSVPVGSYEQYF.

With regard to this clonotype: Possible read error: a much larger clone is one base away. The chain couples TRBV4-3 to TRBJ2-5; TRBD2 aligns across 10 bases. CDR3 length equals 15 residues. CDR1 and CDR2 from the germline V gene are LGHNA and YSLEER. Losses at the gene ends were 8 bases for V and 1 base for J; bases not matched to a gene: 7. Here the CDR3 DNA reads TGCGCCAGCGGCTACAGGACTAGCGGCCAAGAGACCCAGTACTTC. The encoded protein is CASGYRTSGQETQYF.

The chain uses TRBV20-1 and TRBJ2-7; a possible D gene is TRBD1 (5 bases). The CDR3 covers 14 residues. Per germline, CDR1 DFQATT and CDR2 SNEGSKA (reference sequence). Trimming pared 3 bases from V and 3 bases from J, leaving 15 bases between. In DNA form, the CDR3 reads TGCAGTGCTAGTGACCCGACAGAAGACTACGAGCAGTACTTC. Amino acid sequence: CSASDPTEDYEQYF.

This clonotype has at least ten counts. This chain links TRBV6-5 with TRBJ1-1, with D unresolved. Germline lookup yields CDR1 MNHEY and CDR2 SVGAGI. Trimming removed 6 bases from V and 0 bases from J, with 14 bases in between. CDR3 length equals 15 residues. The CDR3 spells CASRRGDFMNTEAFF. CDR3 nucleotides: TGTGCCAGCAGACGGGGAGATTTTATGAACACTGAAGCTTTCTTT.

This clonotype appeared many times. The genes are TRBV9 and TRBJ2-1; D is possibly TRBD1 (6 bases). The CDR3 runs to 15 residues. V lost 4 bases to trimming and J lost 6 bases, with 17 bases between them. Germline V gene lookup returns CDR1 SGDLS and CDR2 YYNGEE. The chain's CDR3 is CASSPPPGEGNEQFF. As DNA, the CDR3 is TGTGCCAGCAGCCCCCCTCCAGGGGAAGGCAATGAGCAGTTCTTC.

This clonotype appeared many times. The genes are TRBV10-3 and TRBJ2-7; a possible D gene is TRBD2 (6 bases). In germline, CDR1 is ENHRY, CDR2 SYGVKD. V was pared by 3 bases and J by 6 bases, with 15 bases between. The CDR3 is 14 amino acids. The chain's CDR3 is CAISDPGVVGEQYF. The DNA of the CDR3 is TGTGCCATCAGTGACCCGGGGGTAGTTGGCGAGCAGTACTTC.

In its sample, this clonotype was seen many times. V is TRBV6-2 or TRBV6-3 and J is TRBJ2-1; tentatively, D is TRBD1 (6 bases). The V end was cut by 4 bases, the J end by 2 bases, with 9 bases between. This CDR3 has 14 amino acids. Per the germline V gene, CDR1 is MNHEY and CDR2 is SVGEGT. CDR3 loop: CASSSTGTYNEQFF. The CDR3 DNA is TGTGCCAGCAGTTCTACAGGGACCTACAATGAGCAGTTCTTC.

The V and J genes are TRBV19 and TRBJ2-1, with D uncertain. The CDR3 loop spans 13 amino acids. Germline V gene lookup returns CDR1 LNHDA and CDR2 SQIVND (reference sequence). Trimming cost V 2 bases and J 9 bases, with 11 bases left between them. The CDR3 sequence: CASSIRDSTEQFF. CDR3 coding DNA: TGTGCCAGTAGTATAAGGGATAGCACTGAGCAGTTCTTC.

In regard to this clonotype: Being one base from a much bigger clone, this may be a read error. This chain uses TRBV5-5 with TRBJ2-3; perhaps TRBD2 as D (6 bases). Germline CDR1 and CDR2: SGHKS and YYEKEE (reference sequence). The CDR3 loop spans 15 amino acids. The CDR3 loop is CPSSLEGGITDTQYF. The CDR3 DNA reads TGTCCCAGCAGCTTGGAAGGCGGGATCACAGATACGCAGTATTTT. The whole variable domain, filled in from reference TRBV5-5 and TRBJ2-3, reads DAGVTQSPTHLIKTRGQQVTLRCSPISGHKSVSWYQQVLGQGPQFIFQYYEKEERGRGNFPDRFSARQFPNYSSELNVNALLLGDSALYLCPSSLEGGITDTQYFGPGTRLTVL.

This clonotype was observed many times. The chain links TRBV6-5 to TRBJ2-2; D possibly uses TRBD1 or TRBD2 (6 bases each). Germline V gene sequence: CDR1 MNHEY, CDR2 SVGAGI. This CDR3 has 16 residues. V dropped 0 bases and J dropped 4 bases, with 12 bases sitting between them. The CDR3 coding sequence is TGTGCCAGCAGTTACTCCGGGGGCGTAGGCACCGGGGAGCTGTTTTTT. It is translated as CASSYSGGVGTGELFF.

This clonotype was seen ten or more times. The V and J genes are TRBV29-1 and TRBJ2-6; D gene unclear. CDR3 size: 16 residues. The germline gives CDR1 SQVTM, CDR2 ANQGSEA. Trimming cost V 2 bases and J 2 bases, with 13 bases left between them. CDR3 coding DNA: TGCAGCGTTGAAAGGATTGTAGAGACTGGGGCCAACGTCCTGACTTTC. This encodes CSVERIVETGANVLTF.

This clonotype was recorded at least ten times. V usage is TRBV12-3 or TRBV12-4 and J usage is TRBJ2-7, with D possibly matching TRBD1 (5 bases). V lost 3 bases to trimming and J lost 0 bases, with 6 bases between them. This CDR3 is 13 amino acids long. The CDR3 DNA is TGTGCCAGCAGTTTTGGGGCCTCCTACGAGCAGTACTTC. Protein product: CASSFGASYEQYF.

This chain uses TRBV4-3 with TRBJ1-6; 7 bases match TRBD1. The germline gives CDR1 LGHNA, CDR2 YSLEER. The CDR3 covers 16 residues. With V trimmed by 0 bases and J by 10 bases, 9 bases remained unmatched. The CDR3 region has the DNA TGCGCCAGCAGCCAAGATGAGGGGGCAGGGTGGTCACCCCTCCACTTT. Translated, it gives CASSQDEGAGWSPLHF.

This clonotype was recorded at least ten times. V gene TRBV12-3 or TRBV12-4 combines with J gene TRBJ2-7; perhaps TRBD2 as D (6 bases). CDR3 size: 15 residues. The V gene lost 6 bases and the J gene lost 0 bases, with 15 bases spanning the gap. The DNA of the CDR3 is TGTGCCAGCAGCCCAACTAGCAGCCACTCCTACGAGCAGTACTTC. Translated: CASSPTSSHSYEQYF.

This clonotype occurred many times. The chain has TRBV6-2 or TRBV6-3 and TRBJ2-3, with no clear D. This CDR3 comprises 15 residues. Germline V gene sequence: CDR1 MNHEY, CDR2 SVGEGT. V lost 6 bases and J 1 base, leaving 14 bases between the germline ends. In nucleotides, the CDR3 is TGTGCCAGCAGCCAATTATATGGCCGCACAGATACGCAGTATTTT. This gives the protein CASSQLYGRTDTQYF.

The rearrangement uses TRBV6-2 or TRBV6-3 and TRBJ2-7, with D tentatively TRBD1 (5 bases). The CDR3 has 18 amino acids. The germline CDR1 and CDR2 sequences are MNHEY and SVGEGT. V was trimmed by 6 bases and J by 3 bases, leaving 27 bases between them. The CDR3 DNA reads as TGTGCCAGCAGCTATCTTAACTTCTACCAGGGTAAGGTCTACGAGCAGTACTTC. This encodes CASSYLNFYQGKVYEQYF.

This clonotype was found a few times. The chain combines TRBV3-1 with TRBJ2-4, with 7 bases matching TRBD2. The CDR3 is made up of 15 amino acids. After removal of 1 base from V and 8 bases from J, the junction contained 8 bases not matched to a gene. The V gene's germline CDR1 is LGHDT and CDR2 YNNKEL (reference sequence). The DNA of the CDR3 is TGTGCCAGCAGCCAAGCTTGGCGGGGAGGGGACATTCAGTACTTC. Amino acids: CASSQAWRGGDIQYF.

There are many counts of this clonotype. The chain links TRBV29-1 to TRBJ2-1; a possible D gene is TRBD2 (5 bases). The CDR3 totals 14 residues. V was pared by 8 bases and J by 6 bases, with 20 bases between. Germline CDR1 reads SQVTM; CDR2 reads ANQGSEA. The CDR3 protein is CSLLTLTGSNEQFF. CDR3 DNA sequence: TGCAGCCTCCTCACCCTGACGGGGAGCAATGAGCAGTTCTTC.

In its sample, this clonotype was seen many times. The chain carries TRBV27 and TRBJ2-1; TRBD2 aligns across 11 bases. The CDR3 sequence is 15 residues long. Germline lookup yields CDR1 MNHEY and CDR2 SMNVEV (reference sequence). Trimming took 1 base from V and 8 from J; bases not matched to a gene: 4. Written as DNA, the CDR3 is TGTGCCAGCAGTTTATTCCTAGCGGGAGGCGATGAGCAGTTCTTC. It yields the protein CASSLFLAGGDEQFF.